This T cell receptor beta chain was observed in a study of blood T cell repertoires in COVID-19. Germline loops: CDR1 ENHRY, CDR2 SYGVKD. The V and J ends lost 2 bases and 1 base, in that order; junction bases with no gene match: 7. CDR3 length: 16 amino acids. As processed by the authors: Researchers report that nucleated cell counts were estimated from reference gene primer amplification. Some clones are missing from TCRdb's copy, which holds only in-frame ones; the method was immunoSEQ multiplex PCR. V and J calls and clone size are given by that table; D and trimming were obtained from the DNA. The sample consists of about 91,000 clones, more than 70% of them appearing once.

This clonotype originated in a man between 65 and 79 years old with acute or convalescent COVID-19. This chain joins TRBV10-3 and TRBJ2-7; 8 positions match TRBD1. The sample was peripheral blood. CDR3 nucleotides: TGTGCCATCAGTGAGCCAAGGGACAGGCCATCCTACGAGCAGTACTTC. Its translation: CAISEPRDRPSYEQYF.